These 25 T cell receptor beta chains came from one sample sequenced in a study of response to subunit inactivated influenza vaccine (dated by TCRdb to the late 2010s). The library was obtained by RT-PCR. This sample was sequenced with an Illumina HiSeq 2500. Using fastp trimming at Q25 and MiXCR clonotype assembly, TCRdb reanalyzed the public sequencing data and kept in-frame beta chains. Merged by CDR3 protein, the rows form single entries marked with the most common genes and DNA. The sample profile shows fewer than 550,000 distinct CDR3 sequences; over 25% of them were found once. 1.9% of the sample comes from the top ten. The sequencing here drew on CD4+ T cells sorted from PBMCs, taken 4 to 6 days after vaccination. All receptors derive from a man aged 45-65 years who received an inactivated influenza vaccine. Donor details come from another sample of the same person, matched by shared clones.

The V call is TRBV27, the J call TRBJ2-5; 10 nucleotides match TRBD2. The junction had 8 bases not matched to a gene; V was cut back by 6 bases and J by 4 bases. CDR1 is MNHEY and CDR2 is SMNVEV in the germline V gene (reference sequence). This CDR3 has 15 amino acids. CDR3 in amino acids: CASRTSGRAGETQYF. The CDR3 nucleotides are TGTGCCAGCAGAACCAGCGGGAGGGCTGGAGAGACCCAGTACTTC.

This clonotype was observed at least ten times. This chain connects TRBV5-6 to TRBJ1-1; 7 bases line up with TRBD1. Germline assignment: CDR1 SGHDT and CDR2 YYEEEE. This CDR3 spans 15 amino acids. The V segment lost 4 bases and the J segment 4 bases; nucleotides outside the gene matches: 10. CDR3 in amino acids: CASSRTGAPGTEAFF. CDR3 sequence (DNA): TGTGCCAGCAGCCGCACAGGGGCGCCTGGCACTGAAGCTTTCTTT.

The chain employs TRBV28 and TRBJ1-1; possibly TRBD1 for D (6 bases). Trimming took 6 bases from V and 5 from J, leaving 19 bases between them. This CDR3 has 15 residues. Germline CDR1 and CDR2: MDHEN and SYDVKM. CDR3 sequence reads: CASSPRQARGTEAFF. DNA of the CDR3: TGTGCCAGCAGCCCCCGACAGGCCAGGGGAACTGAAGCTTTCTTT.

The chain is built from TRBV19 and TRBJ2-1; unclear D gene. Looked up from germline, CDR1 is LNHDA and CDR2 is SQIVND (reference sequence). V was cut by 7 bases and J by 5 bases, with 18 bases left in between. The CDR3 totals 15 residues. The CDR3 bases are TGTGCCAGTATGAGTTTGGGCAGCCTAAACAATGAGCAGTTCTTC. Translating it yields CASMSLGSLNNEQFF.

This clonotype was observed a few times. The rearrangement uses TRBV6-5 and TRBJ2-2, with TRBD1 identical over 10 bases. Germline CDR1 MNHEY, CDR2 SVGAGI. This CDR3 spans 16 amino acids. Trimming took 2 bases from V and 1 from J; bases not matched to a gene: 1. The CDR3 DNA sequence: TGTGCCAGCAGTTACAGGACAGGGGGGAACACCGGGGAGCTGTTTTTT. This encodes CASSYRTGGNTGELFF.

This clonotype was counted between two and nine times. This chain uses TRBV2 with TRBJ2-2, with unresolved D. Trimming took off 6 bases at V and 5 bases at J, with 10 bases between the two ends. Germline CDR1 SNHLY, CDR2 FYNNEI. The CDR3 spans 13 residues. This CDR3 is CASRLDVTGELFF. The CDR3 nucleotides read TGTGCCAGCAGACTGGACGTGACCGGGGAGCTGTTTTTT. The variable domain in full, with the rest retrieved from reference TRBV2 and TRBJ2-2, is EPEVTQTPSHQVTQMGQEVILRCVPISNHLYFYWYRQILGQKVEFLVSFYNNEISEKSEIFDDQFSVERPDGSNFTLKIRSTKLEDSAMYFCASRLDVTGELFFGEGSRLTVL.

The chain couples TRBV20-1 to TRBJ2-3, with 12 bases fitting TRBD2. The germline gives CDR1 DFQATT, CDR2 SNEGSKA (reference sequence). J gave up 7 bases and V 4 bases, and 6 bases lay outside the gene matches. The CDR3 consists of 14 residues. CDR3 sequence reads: CSANLAGGPNTQYF. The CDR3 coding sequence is TGCAGTGCTAACCTAGCGGGGGGGCCCAATACGCAGTATTTT.

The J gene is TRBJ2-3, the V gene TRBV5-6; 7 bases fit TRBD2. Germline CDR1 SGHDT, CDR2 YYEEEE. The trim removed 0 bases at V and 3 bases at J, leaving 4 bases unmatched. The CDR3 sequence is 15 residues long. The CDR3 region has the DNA TGTGCCAGCAGCTTGGCCGGACTAGTTACAGATACGCAGTATTTT. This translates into CASSLAGLVTDTQYF. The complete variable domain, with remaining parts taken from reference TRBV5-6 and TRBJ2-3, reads DAGVTQSPTHLIKTRGQQVTLRCSPKSGHDTVSWYQQALGQGPQFIFQYYEEEERQRGNFPDRFSGHQFPNYSSELNVNALLLGDSALYLCASSLAGLVTDTQYFGPGTRLTVL.

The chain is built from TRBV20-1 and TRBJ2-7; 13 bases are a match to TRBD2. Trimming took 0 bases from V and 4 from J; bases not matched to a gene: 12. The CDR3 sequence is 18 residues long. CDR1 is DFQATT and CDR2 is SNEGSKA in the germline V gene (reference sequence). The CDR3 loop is CSARDTLAGGLGPYEQYF. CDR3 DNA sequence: TGCAGTGCTAGAGATACACTAGCGGGAGGGCTGGGGCCATACGAGCAGTACTTC.

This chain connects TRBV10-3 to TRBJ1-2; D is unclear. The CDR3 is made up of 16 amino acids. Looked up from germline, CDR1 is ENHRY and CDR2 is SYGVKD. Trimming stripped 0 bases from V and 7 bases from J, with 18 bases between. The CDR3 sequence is CAISESTGAGWGGYTF. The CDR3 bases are TGTGCCATCAGTGAGTCGACCGGAGCTGGATGGGGTGGCTACACCTTC.

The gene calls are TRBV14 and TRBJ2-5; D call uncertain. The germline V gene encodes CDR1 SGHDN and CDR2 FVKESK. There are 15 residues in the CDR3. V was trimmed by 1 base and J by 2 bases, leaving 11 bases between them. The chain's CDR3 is CASSQGKGLQETQYF. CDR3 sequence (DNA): TGTGCCAGCAGCCAAGGCAAAGGCCTTCAAGAGACCCAGTACTTC. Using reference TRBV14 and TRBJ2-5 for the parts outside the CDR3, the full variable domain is EAGVTQFPSHSVIEKGQTVTLRCDPISGHDNLYWYRRVMGKEIKFLLHFVKESKQDESGMPNNRFLAERTGGTYSTLKVQPAELEDSGVYFCASSQGKGLQETQYFGPGTRLLVL.

CDR3 region: CSVLGSNPYEQYF. The DNA for the CDR3 is TGCAGCGTTCTGGGGTCTAATCCCTACGAGCAGTACTTC. The genes are TRBV29-1 and TRBJ2-7; D is unclear. V lost 5 bases and J lost 2, with 13 bases in between. Germline CDR1 SQVTM, CDR2 ANQGSEA. The CDR3 consists of 13 residues.

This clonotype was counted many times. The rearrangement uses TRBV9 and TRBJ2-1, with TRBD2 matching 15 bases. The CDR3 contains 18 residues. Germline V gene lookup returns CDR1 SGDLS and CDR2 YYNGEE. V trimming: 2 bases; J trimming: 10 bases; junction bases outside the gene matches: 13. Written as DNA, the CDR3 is TGTGCCAGCAGCGTCGAAGGGGGCAAGGGACTAGCGGGAGGCGAGCAGTTCTTC. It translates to CASSVEGGKGLAGGEQFF.

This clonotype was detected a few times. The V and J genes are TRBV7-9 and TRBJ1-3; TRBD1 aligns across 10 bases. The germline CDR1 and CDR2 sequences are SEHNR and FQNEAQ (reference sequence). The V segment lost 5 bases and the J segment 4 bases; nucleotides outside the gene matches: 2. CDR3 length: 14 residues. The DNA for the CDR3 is TGTGCCAGCAGCCCGGACAGGGGGGGAAACACCATATATTTT. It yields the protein CASSPDRGGNTIYF.

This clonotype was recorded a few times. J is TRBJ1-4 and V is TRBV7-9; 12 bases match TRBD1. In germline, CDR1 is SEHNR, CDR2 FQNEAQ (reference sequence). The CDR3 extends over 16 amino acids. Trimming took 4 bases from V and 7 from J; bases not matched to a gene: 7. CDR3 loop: CASSSGTGGYSEKLFF. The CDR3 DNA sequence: TGTGCCAGCAGCTCCGGGACAGGGGGCTATAGTGAAAAACTGTTTTTT.

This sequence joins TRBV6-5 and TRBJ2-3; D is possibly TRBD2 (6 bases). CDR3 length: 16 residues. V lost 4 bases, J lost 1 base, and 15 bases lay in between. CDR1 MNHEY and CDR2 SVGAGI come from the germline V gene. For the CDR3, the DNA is TGTGCCAGCAGTTTTCTCTTCCAGCGGGGCACAGATACGCAGTATTTT. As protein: CASSFLFQRGTDTQYF.

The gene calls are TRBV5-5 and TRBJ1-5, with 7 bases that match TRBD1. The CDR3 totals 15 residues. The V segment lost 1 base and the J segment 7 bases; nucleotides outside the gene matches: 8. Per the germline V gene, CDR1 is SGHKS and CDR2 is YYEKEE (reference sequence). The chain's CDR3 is CASSLTGAGEQPQHF. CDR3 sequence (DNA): TGTGCCAGCAGCTTGACAGGGGCGGGGGAACAGCCCCAGCATTTT.

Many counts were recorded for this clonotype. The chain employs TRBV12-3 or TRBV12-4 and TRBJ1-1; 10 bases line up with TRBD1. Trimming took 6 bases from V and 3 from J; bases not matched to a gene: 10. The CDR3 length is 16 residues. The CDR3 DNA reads TGTGCCAGCAGACCGGGACAGGGGAGGTGGGACACTGAAGCTTTCTTT. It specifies CASRPGQGRWDTEAFF.

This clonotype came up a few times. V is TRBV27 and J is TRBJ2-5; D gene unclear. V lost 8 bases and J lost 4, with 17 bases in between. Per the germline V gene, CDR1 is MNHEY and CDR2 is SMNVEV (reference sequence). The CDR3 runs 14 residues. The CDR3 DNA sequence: TGTGCCAGCGGCAAACGTGCGGCTACAGAGACCCAGTACTTC. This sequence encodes CASGKRAATETQYF.

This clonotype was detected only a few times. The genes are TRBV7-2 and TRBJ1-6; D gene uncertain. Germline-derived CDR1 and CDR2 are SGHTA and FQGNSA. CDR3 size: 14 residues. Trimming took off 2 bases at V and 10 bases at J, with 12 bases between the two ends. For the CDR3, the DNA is TGTGCCAGCAGCTTATTGGTATTGGGGTCACCCCTCCACTTT. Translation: CASSLLVLGSPLHF.

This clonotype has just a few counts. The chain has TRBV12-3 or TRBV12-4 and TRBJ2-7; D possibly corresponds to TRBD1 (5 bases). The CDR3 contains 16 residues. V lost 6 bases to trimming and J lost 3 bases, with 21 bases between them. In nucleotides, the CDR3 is TGTGCCAGCAGCAGAGCGATGCAGGGCCTCCACTACGAGCAGTACTTC. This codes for CASSRAMQGLHYEQYF.

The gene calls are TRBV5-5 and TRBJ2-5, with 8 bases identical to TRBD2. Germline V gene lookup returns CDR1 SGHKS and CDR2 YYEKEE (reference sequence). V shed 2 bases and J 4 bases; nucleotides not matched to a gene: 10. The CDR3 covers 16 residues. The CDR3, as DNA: TGTGCCAGCAGCTTCGCCAACAACCGGGGGGGAGAGACCCAGTACTTC. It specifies CASSFANNRGGETQYF.

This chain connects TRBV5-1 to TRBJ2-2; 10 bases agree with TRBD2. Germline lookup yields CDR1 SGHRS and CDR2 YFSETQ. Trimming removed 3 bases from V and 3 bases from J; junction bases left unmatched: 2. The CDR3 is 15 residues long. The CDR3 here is CASSWLAGDTGELFF. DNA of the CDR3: TGCGCCAGCAGCTGGCTAGCGGGGGACACCGGGGAGCTGTTTTTT.

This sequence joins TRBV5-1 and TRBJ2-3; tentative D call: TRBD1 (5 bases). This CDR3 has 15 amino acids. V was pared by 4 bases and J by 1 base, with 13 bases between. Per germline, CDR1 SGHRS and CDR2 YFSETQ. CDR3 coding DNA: TGCGCCAGCAGCCCGACAATACAGGGCACAGATACGCAGTATTTT. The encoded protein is CASSPTIQGTDTQYF.

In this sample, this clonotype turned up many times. In DNA form, the CDR3 reads TGTGCCAGCAGTTTAGGAGGACCAAATAGCAATCAGCCCCAGCATTTT. Encoded protein: CASSLGGPNSNQPQHF. The chain uses TRBV12-3 or TRBV12-4 and TRBJ1-5; no reliable D call. This CDR3 has 16 residues. V was cut by 1 base and J by 0 bases, with 10 bases left in between.